The text below deals with one TCR beta chain. Time point in this sample: peripheral blood 6 weeks after treatment start. V dropped 3 bases and J dropped 5; count of bases not matched to a gene: 4. Germline CDR1 is SGHAT and CDR2 is FQNNGV. This CDR3 is built from 16 residues. This table comes from immunoSEQ multiplex PCR, and its TCRdb copy is limited to in-frame clones, with some not included. The table has around 100,000 clones, around 90% seen once. This record belongs to a study of PD-L1 blockade in urothelial cancer. The TCR originated in a man in his sixties with urothelial cancer. Sample: PBMCs, taken around atezolizumab (anti-PD-L1) treatment. The chain uses TRBV11-2 and TRBJ2-2, with 12 bases that match TRBD2. The CDR3 spells CASSFRLAGGTGELFF. The DNA for the CDR3 is TGTGCCAGCAGCTTTAGGCTAGCGGGAGGGACCGGGGAGCTGTTTTTT.